Listed here is a single T cell receptor (beta chain). This clonotype was seen a few times. Its cognate antigen has yet to be identified. It has no much larger one-base neighbor in the sample; base qualities were not kept. Reads for this sample came from a 454 GS FLX Titanium. A previously published linear amplification protocol was used to build the TCR libraries, starting from roughly 500 ng of total RNA. The sequencing itself ran on the Roche/454 Genome Sequencer using Titanium chemistry. Regarding the original processing steps: From several of the healthy donors, around 80,000 rearranged TCR alpha transcripts were sequenced. Duplicate transcripts were removed, and each unique TCR clonotype was defined by its CDR3 junction following IMGT nomenclature. In R 2.13.0, logistic regression modeled CD4 versus CD8 status on V and J genes, adjusting for donor effects, with Bonferroni correction for multiple testing. The public sequencing data were trimmed at Q25 with fastp and processed into clonotypes with MiXCR by TCRdb, which kept only in-frame beta chains. Every distinct CDR3 protein forms one entry, paired with its most common genes and DNA. The V and J calls and clone size come from TCRdb's table, not from the authors' own analysis. Counted in this sample were 180,000 or so distinct CDR3 sequences; about four fifths of them appeared once. The ten top clones hold about 2.4% of the sample.

Sequences SQVTM (CDR1) and ANQGSEA (CDR2) are obtained from the germline V gene. The CDR3 numbers 14 residues from cysteine through phenylalanine. The DNA shown is the 42-base CDR3, in frame from base 1. V gives up 7 bases and J gives up 0 bases, and the segment between their germline ends measures 16 bases. Cells with a CD4+CD8-CD45RO-CD45RA+ profile were isolated by FACS and defined as naive CD4+ T cells, and those with a CD8+CD4-CD45RA+CD27bright profile were defined as naive CD8+ T cells. Antibodies against CD4 (RPA-T4), CD8 (SK1), CD27 (O323), CD45RA (HI100) and CD45RO (UCHL1) were used for sorting. This sample was included in a study of healthy donors' naive CD4 and CD8 T cells (dated by TCRdb to 2013 to 2016). As for the study more broadly: Donors were selected to cover three age groups (20-25, 40-50 and 60-70 years, several each), with a mean age of around 45, and half of the donors were female. Peripheral blood mononuclear cells were collected from roughly 17 healthy, unrelated individuals. The donors were HLA-typed by sequencing at HLA-A, -B, -C, -DRB1, -DQB1 and -DPB1, using the SBTexcellerator protocol, an ABI3130xl analyzer and SBTengine software. The study sequenced rearranged TCR alpha and beta chains from naive CD4+ and CD8+ T cells to test how TCR variation relates to lineage commitment. For TCR alpha, a new primer set was designed to cover all functional IMGT alpha gene variants, and the remainder of the protocol was kept the same as the beta-chain workflow. General study outcomes and caveats: In both chains, CD4+ lineage was associated with a positively charged CDR3, and CD8+ lineage was associated with a negatively charged CDR3. Because alpha and beta chains were sequenced in bulk and could not be paired, the effects of the two chains in combination were not assessed. Possible repertoire bias from homeostatic proliferation of naive T cells was not directly addressed. Reportedly, most V and J gene segments showed bias between naive CD4+ and CD8+ cells, and this bias held consistently across donors regardless of HLA genotype. Taken together, V genes, J genes and CDR3 charge appeared to account for 10% to 15% of the variance in CD4/CD8 propensity, mostly acting in an additive way.

This sequence was found in a pool of human donors in good health; the sample pools cells from several healthy donors. Sequencing used naive CD4+ and CD8+ T cells sorted from blood, pooled from several donors. Interpreted using the paper, the cell subset or site label stands for: FACS-sorted naive CD4+ (CD45RO-CD45RA+) and naive CD8+ (CD45RA+CD27bright) T cells. Here the chain combines TRBV29-1 and TRBJ2-7; the D region possibly corresponds to TRBD2 (5 bases align). The DNA sequence reads TGCAGCGCCGGGGTTCGTGGTCCCTCCTACGAGCAGTACTTC. The resulting protein is CSAGVRGPSYEQYF.